One and the same sample provided the 30 T cell receptor beta chains below, sequenced in a study of blood T cell repertoires in COVID-19 (dated by TCRdb to 2018 to 2021). The library was generated by the immunoSEQ multiplex PCR assay. What TCRdb holds here is the immuneACCESS table cut down to in-frame rearrangements. Part of the clones is not present; checked against another copy, under half of the missing clones reflect an unresolved V gene, and the others are unexplained. The sample table lists 210,000 or so clones, approximately 80% of them with a count of one. The ten most abundant clones make up 3.5% to 4.5% of the sample. Sequencing input: PBMCs or T cells enriched from blood (not recorded which). These receptors originate from a man under 40 with acute COVID-19.

The genes are TRBV6-5 and TRBJ1-1; D call uncertain. V was cut by 6 bases and J by 7 bases, with 18 bases left in between. Per germline, CDR1 MNHEY and CDR2 SVGAGI. CDR3 length: 14 amino acids. This chain's CDR3 is CASSPLAEGDEAFF. CDR3 bases: TGTGCCAGCAGCCCACTAGCGGAAGGCGATGAAGCTTTCTTT.

V usage is TRBV6-5 and J usage is TRBJ1-3; no clear D gene. Germline-derived CDR1 and CDR2 are MNHEY and SVGAGI. Trimming cost V 8 bases and J 4 bases, with 9 bases left between them. The CDR3 sequence is 12 residues long. The CDR3 here is CASYTAGNTIYF. The CDR3 nucleotides are TGTGCCAGCTACACCGCCGGAAACACCATATATTTT.

J is TRBJ1-1 and V is TRBV4-1; 8 bases line up with TRBD1. Trimming took 2 bases from V and 7 from J; bases not matched to a gene: 9. Germline V gene sequence: CDR1 MGHRA, CDR2 YSYEKL. CDR3 length: 15 residues. In DNA, the CDR3 is TGCGCCAGCAGCCAAATCGGGCCAGGGGGCGTTGAAGCTTTCTTT. It codes for CASSQIGPGGVEAFF.

The J gene is TRBJ2-3, the V gene TRBV6-4; TRBD1 matches at 9 bases. This CDR3 contains 16 residues. Germline V CDR1 and CDR2: MRHNA, SNTAGT. The V gene end was trimmed by 5 bases and the J gene end by 1 base; junction bases not matched to a gene: 7. The DNA for the CDR3 is TGTGCCAGCAGTTCCGGGACAGGGTTCCGCACAGATACGCAGTATTTT. Translation gives CASSSGTGFRTDTQYF.

The J gene is TRBJ2-3, the V gene TRBV7-9; 9 bases fit TRBD1. The germline gives CDR1 SEHNR, CDR2 FQNEAQ (reference sequence). This CDR3 is built from 15 residues. V lost 1 base to trimming and J lost 1 base; unmatched junction nucleotides: 0. CDR3 in DNA: TGTGCCAGCAGCTTAGGACAGGGGGGCACAGATACGCAGTATTTT. Amino acids: CASSLGQGGTDTQYF.

The rearrangement links TRBV9 to TRBJ1-1, with D tentatively TRBD1 (5 bases). Germline CDR1 and CDR2: SGDLS and YYNGEE. The CDR3 contains 12 residues. Deletions cut 3 bases from V and 11 bases from J, with 14 bases between. The CDR3 here is CASSGTQGGAFF. As DNA, the CDR3 is TGTGCCAGCAGCGGGACCCAGGGTGGGGCTTTCTTT.

CDR3 amino acids: CASSLAGGTGELFF. In DNA form, the CDR3 reads TGTGCCAGCAGCTTAGCGGGGGGGACCGGGGAGCTGTTTTTT. The V call is TRBV7-6, the J call TRBJ2-2; 7 nucleotides align to TRBD2. This CDR3 comprises 14 residues. Per germline, CDR1 SGHVS and CDR2 FNYEAQ. V lost 0 bases and J lost 5; bases outside the gene matches: 0.

The chain combines TRBV2 with TRBJ1-1, with D possibly TRBD1 on 6 matching bases. The CDR3 is 16 amino acids. V was shortened by 5 bases and J by 7 bases, with 23 bases between the two germline ends. The germline V gene encodes CDR1 SNHLY and CDR2 FYNNEI. The CDR3 sequence is CASSSTGRLRLGEAFF. The CDR3 DNA reads as TGTGCCAGCAGTTCGACAGGACGCTTGAGGTTGGGTGAAGCTTTCTTT. The entire variable domain, with the rest obtained from reference TRBV2 and TRBJ1-1, is as follows: EPEVTQTPSHQVTQMGQEVILRCVPISNHLYFYWYRQILGQKVEFLVSFYNNEISEKSEIFDDQFSVERPDGSNFTLKIRSTKLEDSAMYFCASSSTGRLRLGEAFFGQGTRLTVV.

The V call is TRBV6-5, the J call TRBJ1-4; maybe TRBD1 (6 bases). The germline CDR1 and CDR2 sequences are MNHEY and SVGAGI. The V gene lost 5 bases and the J gene lost 7 bases, with 11 bases spanning the gap. The CDR3 loop spans 13 amino acids. The CDR3 spells CASSTGRGEKLFF. The CDR3 DNA reads TGTGCCAGCAGTACAGGGAGGGGTGAAAAACTGTTTTTT.

The CDR3 nucleotides are TGTGCCAGCAAGGGGTTGGTAGCGGGGTGGGATACGCAGTATTTT. Protein product: CASKGLVAGWDTQYF. The chain recombines TRBV27 with TRBJ2-3, with 8 bases lining up with TRBD2. The CDR3 has 15 residues. Trimming cost V 7 bases and J 6 bases; bases outside gene matches: 12. CDR1 and CDR2 (germline): MNHEY, SMNVEV (reference sequence).

The rearrangement links TRBV2 to TRBJ2-2, with D perhaps matching TRBD2 (7 bases). Trimming pared 6 bases from V and 4 bases from J, leaving 30 bases between. The CDR3 is made up of 20 amino acids. Germline CDR1 and CDR2: SNHLY and FYNNEI. The CDR3 sequence is CASSPPLFRGVSRGTGELFF. Here the CDR3 DNA reads TGTGCCAGCAGCCCCCCGCTATTTCGGGGGGTAAGCAGGGGCACCGGGGAGCTGTTTTTT.

This chain joins TRBV10-3 and TRBJ1-6, with 8 bases lining up with TRBD1. J lost 7 bases, V lost 5 bases, and 4 bases had no gene match. CDR3 length: 14 residues. Germline CDR1 reads ENHRY; CDR2 reads SYGVKD. Here the CDR3 reads CAISLTGVNSPLHF. The CDR3 DNA follows: TGTGCCATCAGTCTGACAGGGGTGAATTCACCCCTCCACTTT.

This sequence joins TRBV30 and TRBJ1-6; D uncertain. The V gene lost 2 bases and the J gene lost 0 bases, with 11 bases spanning the gap. The germline CDR1 and CDR2 sequences are GTSNPN and SVGIG (reference sequence). CDR3 length: 16 residues. The CDR3 sequence is CAWSTRSGSYNSPLHF. Written as DNA, the CDR3 is TGTGCCTGGAGTACGAGGAGCGGCTCCTATAATTCACCCCTCCACTTT. Full variable domain (remainder filled in from reference TRBV30 and TRBJ1-6): SQTIHQWPATLVQPVGSPLSLECTVEGTSNPNLYWYRQAAGRGLQLLFYSVGIGQISSEVPQNLSASRPQDRQFILSSKKLLLSDSGFYLCAWSTRSGSYNSPLHFGNGTRLTVT.

The rearrangement uses TRBV30 and TRBJ1-4, with a weak D call TRBD1 (6 bases). Germline values: CDR1 GTSNPN, CDR2 SVGIG (reference sequence). V gave up 2 bases and J gave up 7 bases, with 20 bases separating them. CDR3 length: 16 amino acids. The CDR3 region is CAWSLAGGARIEKLFF. In nucleotides, the CDR3 is TGTGCCTGGAGTCTCGCTGGGGGGGCTAGAATTGAAAAACTGTTTTTT.

The rearrangement joins TRBV6-5 to TRBJ1-2, with no clear D. The CDR3 has 15 residues. The germline V and J ends were trimmed by 2 bases and 7 bases, with 17 bases remaining between them. Looked up from germline, CDR1 is MNHEY and CDR2 is SVGAGI. The CDR3 DNA sequence: TGTGCCAGCAGTTACGGAGGTGGCTCCGGGATTGGCTACACCTTC. This sequence encodes CASSYGGGSGIGYTF.

This chain connects TRBV5-4 to TRBJ1-1, with unresolved D. The CDR3 sequence is 13 residues long. Trimming removed 6 bases from V and 1 base from J, with 10 bases in between. Germline V gene data show CDR1 as SGHNT and CDR2 as YYREEE (reference sequence). CDR3 in amino acids: CASTSGGNTEAFF. Here the CDR3 DNA reads TGTGCCAGCACGTCTGGCGGGAACACTGAAGCTTTCTTT.

The genes are TRBV7-6 and TRBJ1-3; D might be TRBD1 (6 bases). Germline lookup yields CDR1 SGHVS and CDR2 FNYEAQ. The CDR3 extends over 15 amino acids. Trimming took 5 bases from V and 0 from J, leaving 11 bases between them. The CDR3 protein is CASSTGQSSGNTIYF. The DNA for the CDR3 is TGTGCCAGCAGCACAGGACAGAGCTCTGGAAACACCATATATTTT.

This clone was recorded a few times. The J gene is TRBJ2-6, the V gene TRBV10-3; 8 nucleotides align to TRBD1. With V trimmed by 3 bases and J by 1 base, 8 bases remained unmatched. Looked up from germline, CDR1 is ENHRY and CDR2 is SYGVKD. This CDR3 has 18 amino acids. CDR3 sequence reads: CAISEGQGMGSGANVLTF. The CDR3 DNA sequence: TGTGCCATCAGTGAAGGACAGGGTATGGGGTCTGGGGCCAACGTCCTGACTTTC.

This clone was picked up a small number of times. The chain carries TRBV5-4 and TRBJ2-5, with a weak D call TRBD2 (6 bases). V was pared by 0 bases and J by 5 bases, with 8 bases between. CDR3 length: 13 amino acids. Germline CDR1 SGHNT, CDR2 YYREEE (reference sequence). The CDR3 coding sequence is TGTGCCAGCAGCTTGGGGGCGGGGGAGACCCAGTACTTC. This translates into CASSLGAGETQYF. Full variable domain (missing parts from reference TRBV5-4 and TRBJ2-5): ETGVTQSPTHLIKTRGQQVTLRCSSQSGHNTVSWYQQALGQGPQFIFQYYREEENGRGNFPPRFSGLQFPNYSSELNVNALELDDSALYLCASSLGAGETQYFGPGTRLLVL.

This clone was detected only a few times. The chain's CDR3 is CAISESGGQMNTEAFF. The CDR3 DNA reads as TGTGCCATCAGTGAGTCGGGGGGACAGATGAACACTGAAGCTTTCTTT. The rearrangement uses TRBV10-3 and TRBJ1-1; the match to TRBD1 covers 7 bases. In germline, CDR1 is ENHRY, CDR2 SYGVKD. The CDR3 has 16 residues. Losses at the gene ends were 0 bases for V and 0 bases for J; bases not matched to a gene: 4.

The chain uses TRBV7-3 and TRBJ2-5, with 9 positions matching TRBD1. The V gene's germline CDR1 is SGHTA and CDR2 FQGTGA. The CDR3 runs 16 residues. V was pared by 2 bases and J by 4 bases, with 8 bases of the junction left unmatched. The CDR3 sequence: CASSLSAGTGPETQYF. Here the CDR3 DNA reads TGTGCCAGCAGCTTATCGGCGGGGACAGGGCCAGAGACCCAGTACTTC. The complete variable domain, with remaining parts taken from reference TRBV7-3 and TRBJ2-5, reads GAGVSQTPSNKVTEKGKYVELRCDPISGHTALYWYRQSLGQGPEFLIYFQGTGAADDSGLPNDRFFAVRPEGSVSTLKIQRTERGDSAVYLCASSLSAGTGPETQYFGPGTRLLVL.

This chain joins TRBV29-1 and TRBJ1-2; 9 bases are a match to TRBD1. The CDR3 spans 13 residues. The V gene's germline CDR1 is SQVTM and CDR2 ANQGSEA. Trimming at V came to 4 bases and at J to 1 base, leaving 1 base not matched to a gene. Here the CDR3 reads CSVGQGGNYGYTF. For the CDR3, the DNA is TGCAGCGTTGGACAGGGGGGTAACTATGGCTACACCTTC. The entire variable domain, with the rest obtained from reference TRBV29-1 and TRBJ1-2, is as follows: SAVISQKPSRDICQRGTSLTIQCQVDSQVTMMFWYRQQPGQSLTLIATANQGSEATYESGFVIDKFPISRPNLTFSTLTVSNMSPEDSSIYLCSVGQGGNYGYTFGSGTRLTVV.

In nucleotides, the CDR3 is TGTGCCAGCAGTGACGATGGGACAGGTTATGAAAAACTGTTTTTT. Its protein is CASSDDGTGYEKLFF. The V call is TRBV6-1, the J call TRBJ1-4, with 8 bases fitting TRBD1. Germline V CDR1 and CDR2: MNHNS, SASEGT. The V and J ends lost 3 bases and 6 bases, in that order; junction bases with no gene match: 6. The CDR3 length is 15 residues.

This chain connects TRBV11-3 to TRBJ2-3; possibly TRBD1 for D (5 bases). V shed 3 bases and J shed 0 bases, with 13 bases lying between them. Germline V gene sequence: CDR1 SGHNT, CDR2 YENEEA. There are 16 residues in the CDR3. In nucleotides, the CDR3 is TGTGCCAGCAGCTTTGACAGCTACTCTAGCACAGATACGCAGTATTTT. It specifies CASSFDSYSSTDTQYF.

V and J are TRBV6-6 and TRBJ1-2, with D unresolved. Trimming pared 5 bases from V and 8 bases from J, leaving 6 bases between. This CDR3 contains 10 residues. In germline, CDR1 is MNHNY, CDR2 SVGAGI (reference sequence). CDR3 residues: CASSGLGYTF. Here the CDR3 DNA reads TGTGCCAGCAGTGGACTCGGCTACACCTTC.

J is TRBJ2-1 and V is TRBV7-9; D remains unclear. V was pared by 0 bases and J by 9 bases, with 3 bases between. The germline V gene encodes CDR1 SEHNR and CDR2 FQNEAQ (reference sequence). The CDR3 contains 11 residues. The CDR3 DNA reads as TGTGCCAGCAGCTTAGCCGTTGAGCAGTTCTTC. Translating it yields CASSLAVEQFF.

This rearrangement joins TRBV19 to TRBJ2-2; 7 bases line up with TRBD2. This CDR3 has 16 amino acids. From germline, CDR1 is LNHDA and CDR2 SQIVND (reference sequence). Germline trimming cut 1 base from V and 5 bases from J; bases unmatched to any gene: 7. CDR3 protein: CASSIGLAGKTGELFF. CDR3 sequence (DNA): TGTGCCAGTAGTATAGGACTAGCTGGGAAGACCGGGGAGCTGTTTTTT.

This chain links TRBV10-3 with TRBJ2-1, with 11 bases that match TRBD2. The CDR3 loop spans 15 amino acids. V lost 2 bases to trimming and J lost 9 bases; unmatched junction nucleotides: 6. The germline V gene has CDR1 ENHRY and CDR2 SYGVKD. CDR3 DNA sequence: TGTGCCATCAGTGAGCTAGCGGGGGGTAGTGTTGAGCAGTTCTTC. Translation gives CAISELAGGSVEQFF.

This clone occurred a few times. The rearrangement links TRBV7-9 to TRBJ2-1, with TRBD2 identical over 7 bases. Per the germline V gene, CDR1 is SEHNR and CDR2 is FQNEAQ (reference sequence). Germline trimming cut 4 bases from V and 9 bases from J; bases unmatched to any gene: 3. CDR3 length: 12 amino acids. The CDR3 region has the DNA TGTGCCAGCAGCTCCCAGCGGGGTGAGCAGTTCTTC. This sequence encodes CASSSQRGEQFF.

This clone was observed once. The rearrangement joins TRBV29-1 to TRBJ2-3; 8 bases are a match to TRBD1. In germline, CDR1 is SQVTM, CDR2 ANQGSEA. The CDR3 spans 17 residues. V trimming: 3 bases; J trimming: 3 bases; junction bases outside the gene matches: 14. CDR3 bases: TGCAGCGTTGATGGGTCCAGACAGGGGAAAGGAACAGATACGCAGTATTTT. As protein: CSVDGSRQGKGTDTQYF.